This T cell receptor (beta chain) appears in the sequencing data of a study of OX40 agonist ivuxolimab in advanced cancers. Study-level results: Expanded clones belonging to CD8+ T cells outnumbered, on average, those of CD4+.

The CDR3 consists of 16 residues. Germline lookup yields CDR1 SGHDN and CDR2 FVKESK. V lost 4 bases, J lost 5 bases, and 20 bases lay in between. Regarding this clone: Its target is unknown.

Data came from immunoSEQ multiplex PCR; TCRdb stores just in-frame clones and leaves some out. Altogether more than 35,000 clones are present, about 88% being singletons, with the ten largest covering approximately 2.4%. This sequence joins TRBV14 and TRBJ1-2; tentatively, D is TRBD1 (6 bases). The receptor comes from an adult with an advanced solid tumor such as melanoma, head and neck, liver or kidney cancer. This specimen consisted of CD4+ or CD8+ T cells sorted from blood, obtained in a trial of the OX40 agonist ivuxolimab. The CDR3 spells CASSRQTGQFVYGYTF. The CDR3 DNA is TGTGCCAGCAGCCGTCAGACAGGACAGTTTGTATATGGCTACACCTTC.